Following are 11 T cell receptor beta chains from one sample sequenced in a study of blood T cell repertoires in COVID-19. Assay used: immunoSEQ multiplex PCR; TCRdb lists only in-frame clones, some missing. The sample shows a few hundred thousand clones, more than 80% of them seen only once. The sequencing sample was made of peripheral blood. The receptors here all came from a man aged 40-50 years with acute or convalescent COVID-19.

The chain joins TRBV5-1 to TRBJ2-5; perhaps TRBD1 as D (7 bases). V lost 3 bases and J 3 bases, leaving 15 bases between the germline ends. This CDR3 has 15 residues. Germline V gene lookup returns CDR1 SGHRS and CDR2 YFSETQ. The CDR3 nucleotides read TGCGCCAGCAGCTCAGCAGGGGGAGGCGAAGAGACCCAGTACTTC. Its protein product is CASSSAGGGEETQYF.

Here the CDR3 reads CASRKTGGGGNTIYF. Written as DNA, the CDR3 is TGTGCCAGCAGGAAGACAGGGGGCGGTGGAAACACCATATATTTT. This chain uses TRBV6-5 with TRBJ1-3; TRBD1 matches at 10 bases. The CDR3 sequence is 15 residues long. The V gene's germline CDR1 is MNHEY and CDR2 SVGAGI. V lost 6 bases to trimming and J lost 3 bases; unmatched junction nucleotides: 5.

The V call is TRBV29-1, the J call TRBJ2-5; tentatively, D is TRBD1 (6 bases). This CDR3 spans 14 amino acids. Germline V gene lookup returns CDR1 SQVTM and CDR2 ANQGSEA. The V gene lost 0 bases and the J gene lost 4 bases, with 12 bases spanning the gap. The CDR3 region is CSVEDRDIGETQYF. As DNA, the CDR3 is TGCAGCGTTGAAGATCGGGACATAGGAGAGACCCAGTACTTC.

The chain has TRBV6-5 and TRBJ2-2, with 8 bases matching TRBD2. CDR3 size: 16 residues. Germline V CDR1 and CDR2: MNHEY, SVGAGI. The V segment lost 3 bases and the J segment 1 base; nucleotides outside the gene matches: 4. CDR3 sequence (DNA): TGTGCCAGCAGTTATACTAGCGGAAGGAACACCGGGGAGCTGTTTTTT. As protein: CASSYTSGRNTGELFF.

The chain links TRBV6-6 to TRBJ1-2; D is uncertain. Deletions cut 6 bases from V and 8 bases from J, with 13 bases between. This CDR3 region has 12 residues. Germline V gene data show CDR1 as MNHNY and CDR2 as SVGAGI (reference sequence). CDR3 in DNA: TGTGCCAGCAGGGCGGGGATGGAGGGCTACACCTTC. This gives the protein CASRAGMEGYTF.

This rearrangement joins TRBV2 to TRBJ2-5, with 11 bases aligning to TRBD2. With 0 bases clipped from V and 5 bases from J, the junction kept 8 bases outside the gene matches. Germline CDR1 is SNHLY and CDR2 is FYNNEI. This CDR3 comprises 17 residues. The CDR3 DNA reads TGTGCCAGCAGTGAAGCCCTAGCGGGGGGCCTAGGCGAGACCCAGTACTTC. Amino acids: CASSEALAGGLGETQYF.

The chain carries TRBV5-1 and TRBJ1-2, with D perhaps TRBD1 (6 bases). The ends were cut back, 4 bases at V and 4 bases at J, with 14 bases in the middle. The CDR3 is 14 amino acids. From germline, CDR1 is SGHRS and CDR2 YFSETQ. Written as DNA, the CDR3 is TGCGCCAGCAGCGCAGGGGTAGAGGGCTATGGCTACACCTTC. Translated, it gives CASSAGVEGYGYTF.

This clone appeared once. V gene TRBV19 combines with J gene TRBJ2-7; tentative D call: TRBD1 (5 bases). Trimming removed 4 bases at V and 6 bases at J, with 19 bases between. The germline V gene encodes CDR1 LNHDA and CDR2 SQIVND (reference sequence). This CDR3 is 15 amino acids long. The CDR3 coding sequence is TGTGCCAGTAGTAGCCGCACCCAGGGTTTCCTCGAGCAGTACTTC. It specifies CASSSRTQGFLEQYF. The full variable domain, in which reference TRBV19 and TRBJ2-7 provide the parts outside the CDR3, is DGGITQSPKYLFRKEGQNVTLSCEQNLNHDAMYWYRQDPGQGLRLIYYSQIVNDFQKGDIAEGYSVSREKKESFPLTVTSAQKNPTAFYLCASSSRTQGFLEQYFGPGTRLTVT.

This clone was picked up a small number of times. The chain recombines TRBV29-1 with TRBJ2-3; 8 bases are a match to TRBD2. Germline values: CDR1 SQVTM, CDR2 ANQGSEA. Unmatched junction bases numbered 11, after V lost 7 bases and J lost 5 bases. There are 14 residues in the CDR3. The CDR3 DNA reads TGCAGCGCCGGAAGCGGGAGTCGGGTAGATACGCAGTATTTT. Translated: CSAGSGSRVDTQYF.

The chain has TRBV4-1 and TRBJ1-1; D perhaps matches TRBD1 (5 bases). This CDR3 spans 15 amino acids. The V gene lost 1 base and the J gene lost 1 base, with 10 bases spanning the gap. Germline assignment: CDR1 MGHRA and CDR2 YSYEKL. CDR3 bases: TGCGCCAGCAGCCAAGTCGCACAGGAGAACACTGAAGCTTTCTTT. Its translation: CASSQVAQENTEAFF.

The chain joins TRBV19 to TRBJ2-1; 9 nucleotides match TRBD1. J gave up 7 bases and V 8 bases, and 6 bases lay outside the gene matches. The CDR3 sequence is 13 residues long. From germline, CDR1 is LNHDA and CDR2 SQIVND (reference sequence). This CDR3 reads CASGKTGGNEQFF. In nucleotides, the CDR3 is TGTGCCAGTGGAAAGACAGGGGGGAATGAGCAGTTCTTC.